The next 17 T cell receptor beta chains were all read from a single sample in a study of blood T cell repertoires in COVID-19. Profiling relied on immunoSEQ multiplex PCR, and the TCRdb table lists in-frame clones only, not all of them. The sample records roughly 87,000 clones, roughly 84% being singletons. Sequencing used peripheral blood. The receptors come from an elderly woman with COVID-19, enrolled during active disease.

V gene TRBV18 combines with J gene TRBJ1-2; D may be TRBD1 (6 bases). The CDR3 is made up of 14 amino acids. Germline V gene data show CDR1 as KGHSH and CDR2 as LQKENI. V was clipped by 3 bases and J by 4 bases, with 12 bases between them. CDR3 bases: TGTGCCAGCTCACCGAACGGACAGTTCTATGGCTACACCTTC. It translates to CASSPNGQFYGYTF.

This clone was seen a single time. The DNA of the CDR3 is TGTGCCATCACAAGCGGGCGGTCCTACGAGCAGTACTTC. Translation gives CAITSGRSYEQYF. V gene TRBV10-3 combines with J gene TRBJ2-7, with D possibly matching TRBD2 (6 bases). Germline V gene data show CDR1 as ENHRY and CDR2 as SYGVKD. This CDR3 has 13 residues. V was cut by 7 bases and J by 1 base, with 11 bases left in between.

The CDR3 DNA reads as TGTGCCAGCAGCCCGGGAAGTAGCTACAATGAGCAGTTCTTC. Translated, it gives CASSPGSSYNEQFF. This sequence joins TRBV5-6 and TRBJ2-1, with D possibly TRBD2 on 5 matching bases. CDR1 is SGHDT and CDR2 is YYEEEE in the germline V gene. Trimming shortened V by 4 bases and J by 3 bases, and 11 bases separated the two germline ends. This CDR3 region has 14 residues. Supplemented by reference TRBV5-6 and TRBJ2-1, the full variable domain reads DAGVTQSPTHLIKTRGQQVTLRCSPKSGHDTVSWYQQALGQGPQFIFQYYEEEERQRGNFPDRFSGHQFPNYSSELNVNALLLGDSALYLCASSPGSSYNEQFFGPGTRLTVL.

The CDR3 is CAISRGPDTGELFF. For the CDR3, the DNA is TGTGCCATCAGTAGGGGTCCGGACACCGGGGAGCTGTTTTTT. The V gene is TRBV10-3, the J gene TRBJ2-2; D might be TRBD1 (5 bases). V was clipped by 5 bases and J by 3 bases, with 10 bases between them. Germline lookup yields CDR1 ENHRY and CDR2 SYGVKD. The CDR3 has 14 residues.

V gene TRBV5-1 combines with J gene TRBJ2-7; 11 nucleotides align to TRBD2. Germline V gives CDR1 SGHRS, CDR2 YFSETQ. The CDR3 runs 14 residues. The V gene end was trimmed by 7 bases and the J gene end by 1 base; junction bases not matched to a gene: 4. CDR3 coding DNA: TGCGCCAGCGGACGACTAGCGGGGTCCTACGAGCAGTACTTC. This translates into CASGRLAGSYEQYF. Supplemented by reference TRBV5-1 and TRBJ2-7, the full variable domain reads KAGVTQTPRYLIKTRGQQVTLSCSPISGHRSVSWYQQTPGQGLQFLFEYFSETQRNKGNFPGRFSGRQFSNSRSEMNVSTLELGDSALYLCASGRLAGSYEQYFGPGTRLTVT.

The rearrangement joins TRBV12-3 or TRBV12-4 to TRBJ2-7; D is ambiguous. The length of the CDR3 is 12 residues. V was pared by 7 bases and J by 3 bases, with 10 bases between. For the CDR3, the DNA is TGTGCCAGCACTATCTCCATCTACGAGCAGTACTTC. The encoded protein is CASTISIYEQYF.

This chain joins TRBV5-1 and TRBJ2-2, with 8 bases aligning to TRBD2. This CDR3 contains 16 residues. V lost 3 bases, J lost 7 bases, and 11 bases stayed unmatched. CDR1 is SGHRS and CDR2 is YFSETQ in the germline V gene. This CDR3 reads CASSWITSGALGELFF. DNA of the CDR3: TGCGCCAGCAGCTGGATCACTAGCGGAGCTCTCGGGGAGCTGTTTTTT.

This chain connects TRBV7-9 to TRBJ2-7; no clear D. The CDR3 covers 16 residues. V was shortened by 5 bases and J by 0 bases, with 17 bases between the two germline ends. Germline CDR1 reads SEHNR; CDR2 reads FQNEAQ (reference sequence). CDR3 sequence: CASSRPTTPSSYEQYF. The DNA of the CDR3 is TGTGCCAGCAGCCGGCCAACGACTCCTAGCTCCTACGAGCAGTACTTC.

The CDR3, as DNA: TGTGCCAGCAGCGTAGTCCAGGGGCAGGGTGAGCAGTTCTTC. Translated: CASSVVQGQGEQFF. The chain has TRBV9 and TRBJ2-1; a weak D match, TRBD1 (6 bases). The V and J ends lost 0 bases and 9 bases respectively, with 13 bases between them. This CDR3 has 14 amino acids. Germline V gene sequence: CDR1 SGDLS, CDR2 YYNGEE. Using reference TRBV9 and TRBJ2-1 for the parts outside the CDR3, the full variable domain is DSGVTQTPKHLITATGQRVTLRCSPRSGDLSVYWYQQSLDQGLQFLIQYYNGEERAKGNILERFSAQQFPDLHSELNLSSLELGDSALYFCASSVVQGQGEQFFGPGTRLTVL.

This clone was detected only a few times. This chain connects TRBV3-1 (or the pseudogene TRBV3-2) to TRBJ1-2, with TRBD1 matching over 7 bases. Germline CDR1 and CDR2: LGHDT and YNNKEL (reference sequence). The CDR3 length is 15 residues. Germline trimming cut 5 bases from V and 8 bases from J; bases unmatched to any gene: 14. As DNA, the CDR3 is TGTGCCAGCAGCGAGCCGACAGGGTCTGGTGGCGGCTACACCTTC. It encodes CASSEPTGSGGGYTF.

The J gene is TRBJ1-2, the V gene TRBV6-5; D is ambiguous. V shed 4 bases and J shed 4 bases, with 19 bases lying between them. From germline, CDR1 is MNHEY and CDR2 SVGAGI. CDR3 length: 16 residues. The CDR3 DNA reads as TGTGCCAGCAGTTCGGCGGTAGGAGGGATCGGCTATGGCTACACCTTC. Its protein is CASSSAVGGIGYGYTF.

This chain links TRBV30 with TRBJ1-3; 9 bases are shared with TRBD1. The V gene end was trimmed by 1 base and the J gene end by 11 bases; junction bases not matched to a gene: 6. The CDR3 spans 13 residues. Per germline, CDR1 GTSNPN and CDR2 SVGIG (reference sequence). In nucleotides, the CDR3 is TGTGCCTGGAGTGGACAGGGGGGCACGGCCATATATTTT. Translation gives CAWSGQGGTAIYF.

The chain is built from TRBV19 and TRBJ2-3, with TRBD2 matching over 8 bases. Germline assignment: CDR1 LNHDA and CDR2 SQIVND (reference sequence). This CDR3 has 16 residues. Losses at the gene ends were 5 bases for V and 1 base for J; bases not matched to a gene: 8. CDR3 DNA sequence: TGTGCCAGTAGTCCCGGACGGCGGGAGGGCACAGATACGCAGTATTTT. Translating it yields CASSPGRREGTDTQYF.

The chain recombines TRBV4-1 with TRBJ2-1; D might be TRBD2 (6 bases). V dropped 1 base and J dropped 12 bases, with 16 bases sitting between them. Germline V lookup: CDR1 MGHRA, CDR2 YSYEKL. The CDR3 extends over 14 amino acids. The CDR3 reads CASSQGDFGGMQFF. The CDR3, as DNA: TGCGCCAGCAGCCAAGGGGACTTCGGGGGAATGCAGTTCTTC.

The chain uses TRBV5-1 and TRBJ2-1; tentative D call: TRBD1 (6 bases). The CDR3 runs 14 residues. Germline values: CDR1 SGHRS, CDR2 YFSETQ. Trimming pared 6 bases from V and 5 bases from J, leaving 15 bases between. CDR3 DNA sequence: TGCGCCAGCAACTACCGAGCAGGGGACAATGAGCAGTTCTTC. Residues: CASNYRAGDNEQFF.

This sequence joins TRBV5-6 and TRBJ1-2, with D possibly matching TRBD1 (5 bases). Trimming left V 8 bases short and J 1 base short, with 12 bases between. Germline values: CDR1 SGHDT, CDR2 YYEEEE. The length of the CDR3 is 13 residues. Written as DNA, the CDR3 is TGTGCCAGTACTGCCAGGGTTAACTATGGCTACACCTTC. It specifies CASTARVNYGYTF. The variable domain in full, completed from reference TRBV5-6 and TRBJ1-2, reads DAGVTQSPTHLIKTRGQQVTLRCSPKSGHDTVSWYQQALGQGPQFIFQYYEEEERQRGNFPDRFSGHQFPNYSSELNVNALLLGDSALYLCASTARVNYGYTFGSGTRLTVV.

The CDR3, as DNA: TGTGCCAGCAGCTTAGTGTCTAGCGGGGGGCAGGTTCAAGAGACCCAGTACTTC. Amino acids: CASSLVSSGGQVQETQYF. The rearrangement uses TRBV7-2 and TRBJ2-5; TRBD2 aligns across 11 bases. This CDR3 contains 18 residues. The J segment lost 2 bases and the V segment lost 1 base, leaving 9 bases of the junction unmatched. The V gene's germline CDR1 is SGHTA and CDR2 FQGNSA.